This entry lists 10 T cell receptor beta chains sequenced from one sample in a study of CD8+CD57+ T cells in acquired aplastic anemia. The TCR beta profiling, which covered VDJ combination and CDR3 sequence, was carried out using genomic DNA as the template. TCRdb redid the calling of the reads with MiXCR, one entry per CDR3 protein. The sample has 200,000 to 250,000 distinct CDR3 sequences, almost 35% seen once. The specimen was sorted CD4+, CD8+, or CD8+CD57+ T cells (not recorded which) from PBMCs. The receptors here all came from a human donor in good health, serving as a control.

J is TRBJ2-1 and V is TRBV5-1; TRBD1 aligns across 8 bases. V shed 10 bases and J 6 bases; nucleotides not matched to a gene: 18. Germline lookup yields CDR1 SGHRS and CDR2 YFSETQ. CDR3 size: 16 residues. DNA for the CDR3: TGCGCCGACAGGACAGGGAAGGGGGTCAGCCCCAATGAGCAGTTCTTC. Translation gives CADRTGKGVSPNEQFF. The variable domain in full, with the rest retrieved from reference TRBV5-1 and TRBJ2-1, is KAGVTQTPRYLIKTRGQQVTLSCSPISGHRSVSWYQQTPGQGLQFLFEYFSETQRNKGNFPGRFSGRQFSNSRSEMNVSTLELGDSALYLCADRTGKGVSPNEQFFGPGTRLTVL.

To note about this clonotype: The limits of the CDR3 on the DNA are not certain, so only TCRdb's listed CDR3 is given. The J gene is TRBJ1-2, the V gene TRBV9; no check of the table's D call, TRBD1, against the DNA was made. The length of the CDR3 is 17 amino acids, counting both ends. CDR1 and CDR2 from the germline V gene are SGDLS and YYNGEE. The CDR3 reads CASSVGDGTRRGYGCTF.

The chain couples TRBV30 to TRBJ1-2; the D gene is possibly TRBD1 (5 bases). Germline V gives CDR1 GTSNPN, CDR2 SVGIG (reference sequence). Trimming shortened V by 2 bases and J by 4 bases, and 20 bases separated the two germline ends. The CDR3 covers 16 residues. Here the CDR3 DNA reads TGTGCCTGGAGTCTAACCGGGACTCTACGCCCCTATGGCTACACCTTC. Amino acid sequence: CAWSLTGTLRPYGYTF.

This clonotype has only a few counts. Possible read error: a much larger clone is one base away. CDR3 loop: CAISPTRDTGELSF. CDR3 sequence (DNA): TGTGCCATCAGCCCGACTAGGGACACCGGGGAGCTGTCTTTT. The chain couples TRBV10-3 to TRBJ2-2; D possibly uses TRBD1 or TRBD2 (6 bases each). Per germline, CDR1 ENHRY and CDR2 SYGVKD. CDR3 length equals 14 residues.

The CDR3 region has the DNA TGTGCCATCAGTGGCTGGGACGGGATGAACACTGATACGCAGTATTTT. Translation: CAISGWDGMNTDTQYF. This chain joins TRBV10-3 and TRBJ2-3; D could derive from TRBD1 or TRBD2 (5 bases each). Deletions cut 4 bases from V and 6 bases from J, with 20 bases between. This CDR3 is 16 amino acids long. In germline, CDR1 is ENHRY, CDR2 SYGVKD.

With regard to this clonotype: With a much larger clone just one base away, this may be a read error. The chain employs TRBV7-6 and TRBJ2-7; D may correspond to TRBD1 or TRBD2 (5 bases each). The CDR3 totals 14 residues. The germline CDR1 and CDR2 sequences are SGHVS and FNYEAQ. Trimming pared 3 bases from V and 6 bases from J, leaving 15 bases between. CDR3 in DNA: TGTGCCAGCAGCTTCCAGGGAGAAAGCTGCGAGCAGTACTTC. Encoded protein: CASSFQGESCEQYF.

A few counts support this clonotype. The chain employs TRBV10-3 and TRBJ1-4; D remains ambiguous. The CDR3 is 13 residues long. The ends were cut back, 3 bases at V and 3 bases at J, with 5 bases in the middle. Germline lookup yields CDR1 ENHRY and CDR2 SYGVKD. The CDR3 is CAISDRPNEKLFF. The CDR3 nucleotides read TGTGCCATCAGTGACAGGCCTAATGAAAAACTGTTTTTT.

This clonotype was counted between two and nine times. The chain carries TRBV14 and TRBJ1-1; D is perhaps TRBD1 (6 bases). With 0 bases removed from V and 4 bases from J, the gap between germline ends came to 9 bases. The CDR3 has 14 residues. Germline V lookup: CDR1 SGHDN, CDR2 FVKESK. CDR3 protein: CASSQERGGTEAFF. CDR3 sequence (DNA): TGTGCCAGCAGCCAAGAAAGGGGGGGCACTGAAGCTTTCTTT. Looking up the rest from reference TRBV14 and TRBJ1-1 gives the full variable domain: EAGVTQFPSHSVIEKGQTVTLRCDPISGHDNLYWYRRVMGKEIKFLLHFVKESKQDESGMPNNRFLAERTGGTYSTLKVQPAELEDSGVYFCASSQERGGTEAFFGQGTRLTVV.

CDR3 nucleotide sequence: TGCAGTGCTAGCGCCGGGACAGGGGGTCACGAGCAGTACTTC. It encodes CSASAGTGGHEQYF. The chain employs TRBV20-1 and TRBJ2-7; 11 bases align to TRBD1. The germline CDR1 and CDR2 sequences are DFQATT and SNEGSKA (reference sequence). The CDR3 spans 14 residues. The junction had 6 bases not matched to a gene; V was cut back by 3 bases and J by 5 bases.

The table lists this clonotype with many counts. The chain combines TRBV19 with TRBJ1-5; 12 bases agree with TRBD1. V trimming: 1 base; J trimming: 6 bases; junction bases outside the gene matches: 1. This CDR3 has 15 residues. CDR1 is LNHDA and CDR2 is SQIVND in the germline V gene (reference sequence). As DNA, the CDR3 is TGTGCCAGTAGTATAGGGGACAGGGGGCTTCAGCCCCAGCATTTT. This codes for CASSIGDRGLQPQHF. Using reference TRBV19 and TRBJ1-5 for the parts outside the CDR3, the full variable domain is DGGITQSPKYLFRKEGQNVTLSCEQNLNHDAMYWYRQDPGQGLRLIYYSQIVNDFQKGDIAEGYSVSREKKESFPLTVTSAQKNPTAFYLCASSIGDRGLQPQHFGDGTRLSIL.